This T cell receptor beta chain was captured by sequencing in a study of blood T cell repertoires in COVID-19 (dated by TCRdb to 2020 to 2021). For the wider study: Samples covering the acute and convalescent phases of COVID-19 were provided by collaborators in the United States, Italy and Spain. The material from the prospective study consisted of cDNA or gDNA derived from T cells, B-cell-depleted T cells, or PBMCs. The dataset comprised deeply sampled blood TCRbeta repertoires from subjects exposed to, actively infected with, or recovered from COVID-19. The repertoires were made available in a free public database intended to serve as a resource for research on the immune response to SARS-CoV-2. Samples were obtained from the ongoing ImmuneRACE study (first 160 participants) and from approximately 1,200 subjects provided by 6 global collaborators. A de-identified subject ID, COVID-19 status, age in years and sex were almost always included in the sample metadata. HLA class I and class II types, where available, came from metadata supplied by the sample provider rather than from assay-based typing.

CDR1 and CDR2, looked up from the germline V gene (reference sequence), are LNHDA and SQIVND. Spanning cysteine to phenylalanine, the CDR3 consists of 13 amino acids. Solely the CDR3 DNA is kept, with 39 bases framed from the first base. V and J are truncated by 3 bases and 5 bases respectively, leaving an intervening sequence of 10 bases. The immunoSEQ Assay, a bias-controlled multiplex PCR, was used to amplify TCRbeta CDR3 regions from genomic DNA. In the source study's methods: Within the assay, amplification of reference gene primers was used to estimate how many nucleated cells each sample contained. Sequence reads were collapsed and filtered to measure the absolute abundance of every unique TCRbeta CDR3 rearrangement. For each sample, productive Simpson clonality was calculated as the square root of Simpson's diversity index across productive rearrangements. TCRdb stores this immuneACCESS table with in-frame sequences only. Part of the clones is absent; in the studies checked, under half of the shortfall reflects unresolved V genes, and no reason is known for the rest. That table furnishes V, J and clone size, whereas the DNA furnished D and trimming. This sample has roughly 260,000 clones in its table, and roughly 86% of those were observed once. The leading ten clones occupy 2.3% of the sample.

The collaborating institutions used their own protocols to collect whole blood in K2EDTA tubes. Collaborator samples were shipped for TCRbeta analysis as frozen whole blood, isolated PBMCs, or DNA extracted from either sample type. Summary of the overall study and its limitations: How much clinical and demographic metadata was included differed by source and by participant, and the metadata was provided uncurated.

On this clone itself: Its specific antigen is unknown. There are no base qualities to consult, and no much larger clone falls within one base.

Rearrangement joined TRBV19 to TRBJ1-1; too little of a D gene remains to name it. Sequencing was done on a sample of peripheral blood. The TCR was taken from a woman in her forties or fifties with acute or convalescent COVID-19. The nucleotides read TGTGCCAGTAGTATGCTTAGTCGGACTGAAGCTTTCTTT. It specifies CASSMLSRTEAFF. With the portions outside the CDR3 filled from the reference TRBV19 and TRBJ1-1 genes, the complete variable region becomes DGGITQSPKYLFRKEGQNVTLSCEQNLNHDAMYWYRQDPGQGLRLIYYSQIVNDFQKGDIAEGYSVSREKKESFPLTVTSAQKNPTAFYLCASSMLSRTEAFFGQGTRLTVV.